This entry concerns a single T cell receptor beta chain. Its specificity is unknown. The sequence runs out 3 residues before the end of the CDR3; the remainder is reconstructed from the germline J gene. After removal of 3 bases from V and 7 bases from J, the junction contained 5 bases not matched to a gene. The CDR3 contains 14 residues. Germline V CDR1 and CDR2: SQVTM, ANQGSEA. TCRdb's table, derived via immunoSEQ multiplex PCR, lists solely in-frame clones and lacks some. The clone table shows about 22,000 clones, with the ten largest holding less than 4%. These data originate in a study of T cells in women clearing cervical HPV infection. Study-wide results and caveats: TRBV6-7 abundance was lower in cases than controls (around 0.1% versus 0.15%). CIN3+ cases had significantly higher TCR repertoire richness than controls, but evenness did not differ. Richness plus V gene abundances separated cases from controls with AUC about 0.8.

This sequence joins TRBV29-1 and TRBJ2-1, with 11 bases fitting TRBD2. Input material: blood buffy coat. The sequence was collected from a woman between 18 and 75 years old with a cervical HPV16 infection that either progressed to CIN3+ or cleared (not recorded which). CDR3 amino acids: CSVDTSGSENEQFF. CDR3 DNA, as far as it was read: TGCAGCGTTGATACTAGCGGGAGTGAAAATGAG.